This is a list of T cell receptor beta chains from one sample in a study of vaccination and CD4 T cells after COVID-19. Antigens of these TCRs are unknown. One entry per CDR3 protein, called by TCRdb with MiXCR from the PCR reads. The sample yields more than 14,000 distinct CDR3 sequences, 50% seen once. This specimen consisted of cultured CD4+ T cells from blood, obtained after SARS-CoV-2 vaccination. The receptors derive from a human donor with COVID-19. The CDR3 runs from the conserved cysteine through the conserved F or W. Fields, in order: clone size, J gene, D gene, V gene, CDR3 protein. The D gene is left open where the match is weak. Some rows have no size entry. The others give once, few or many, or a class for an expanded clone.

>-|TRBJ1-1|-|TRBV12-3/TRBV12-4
CASSLVGGGTEAFF
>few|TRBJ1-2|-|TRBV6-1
CASSTGLVGGYTF
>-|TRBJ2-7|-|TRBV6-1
CASTTAGGYEQYF
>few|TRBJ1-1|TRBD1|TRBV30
CAWRADRDTEAFF
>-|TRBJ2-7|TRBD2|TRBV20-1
CSASPGGGMYEQYF
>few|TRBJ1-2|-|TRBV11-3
CASSLVSDGGGYTF
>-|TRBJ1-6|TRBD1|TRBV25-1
CASRDRVGSPLHF
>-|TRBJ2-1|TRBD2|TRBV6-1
CASSERRGGLNEQFF
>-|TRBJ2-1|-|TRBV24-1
CATSPSGSYNEQFF
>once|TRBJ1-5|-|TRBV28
CASSLYNDQPQHF
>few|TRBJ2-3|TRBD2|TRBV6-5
CASSWTSGVMNTQYF
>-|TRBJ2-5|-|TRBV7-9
CASSLAQGSKAETQYF
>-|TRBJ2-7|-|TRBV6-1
CASSEALTMGEQYF
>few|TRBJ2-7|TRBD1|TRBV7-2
CASSPGTGIYEQYF
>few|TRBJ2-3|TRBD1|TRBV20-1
CSAPRTGADTQYF
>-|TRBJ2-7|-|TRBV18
CASSPGLRTLPSYEQYF
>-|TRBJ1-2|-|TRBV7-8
CASRPTGAANYGYTF
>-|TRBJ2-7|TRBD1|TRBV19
CASRSQGERNEQYF
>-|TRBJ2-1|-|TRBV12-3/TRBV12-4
CASSLRSVSEQFF
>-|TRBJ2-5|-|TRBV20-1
CSAPGTKQETQYF
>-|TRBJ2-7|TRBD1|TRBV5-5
CASNSRGRYEQYF
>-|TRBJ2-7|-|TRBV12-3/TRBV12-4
CASRVGLHPKQYF
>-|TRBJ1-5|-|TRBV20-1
CSARDRGATQPQHF
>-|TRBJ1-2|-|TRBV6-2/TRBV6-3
CASSRDTYGYTF
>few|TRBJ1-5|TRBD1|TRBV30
CAWGGQSNQPQHF
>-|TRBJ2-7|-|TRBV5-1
CASSLAPGSYEQYF
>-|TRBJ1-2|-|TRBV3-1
CASSQGAGTVYGYTF
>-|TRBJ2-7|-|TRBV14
CASSRSGVYEQYF
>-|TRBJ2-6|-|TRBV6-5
CASSYSTGYLSGANVLTF
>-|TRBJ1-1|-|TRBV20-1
CSARVIGEAFF
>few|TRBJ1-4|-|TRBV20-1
CSADKAGFTNEKLFF
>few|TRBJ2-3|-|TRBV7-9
CASSQGGGTDTQYF
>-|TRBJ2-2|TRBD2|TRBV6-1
CASRTTSGGTGELFF
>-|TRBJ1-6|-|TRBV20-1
CSAPEALVGYNSPLHF
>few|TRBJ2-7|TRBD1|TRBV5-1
CASSLLTGTGNEQYF
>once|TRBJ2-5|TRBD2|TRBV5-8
CASSLGRGGIETQYF
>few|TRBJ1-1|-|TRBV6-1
CASSDPGQGAFF
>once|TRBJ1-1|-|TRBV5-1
CASSSLGGQVSEAFF
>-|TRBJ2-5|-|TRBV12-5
CASGLVGKTQYF
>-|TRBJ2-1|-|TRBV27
CASSPSTPGSSYNEQFF
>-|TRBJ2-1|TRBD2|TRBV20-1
CSARVFAGGYNEQFF
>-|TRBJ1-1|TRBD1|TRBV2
CASSEALRQGTAFF
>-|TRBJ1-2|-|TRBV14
CASRTTRPGTNYGYTF
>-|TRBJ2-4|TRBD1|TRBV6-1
CASSERQGNIQYF
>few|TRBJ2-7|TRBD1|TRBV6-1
CASRLQGAFHEQYF
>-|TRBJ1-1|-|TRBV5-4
CASSLGPRKNTEAFF
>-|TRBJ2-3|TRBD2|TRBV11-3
CASSSRTRLAGTTDTQYF
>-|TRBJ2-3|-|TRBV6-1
CASSEAGRVTDTQYF
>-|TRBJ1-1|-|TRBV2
CASSEARGNTEAFF
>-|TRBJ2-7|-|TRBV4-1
CASSQRTVGEQYF
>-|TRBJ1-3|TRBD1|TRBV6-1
CASSTGVWGNTIYF